The present entry profiles one T cell receptor (beta chain) with its context. Antigen unknown. Regarding treatment: 19 received Ad26.COV2.S at low or high dose, single or two shots; 5 received placebo; per-sample allocation not given. Sampling occurred on day 63 after the first vaccine or placebo injection. These data come from a study of Ad26.COV2.S vaccination and SARS-CoV-2 variants. Study-wide context: Intramuscular Ad26.COV2.S doses were given once or twice, 56 days apart.

Sequencing was performed with immunoSEQ multiplex PCR; in TCRdb, only in-frame clones are kept and a portion is missing. The table lists about 350,000 clones, roughly 85% of them singletons. Germline trimming cut 5 bases from V and 7 bases from J; bases unmatched to any gene: 16. Germline CDR1 and CDR2: SGHTA and FQGNSA. This CDR3 contains 17 residues. Study-wide results and limits: People who got the vaccine had more spike-specific TCR breadth than people who got placebo.

The receptor was isolated from a person aged 18 to 65 who received the Ad26.COV2.S COVID-19 vaccine or a placebo. The source was peripheral blood, collected in a trial of Ad26.COV2.S vaccine versus placebo. This rearrangement joins TRBV7-2 to TRBJ2-5; 10 nucleotides match TRBD2. CDR3 region: CASSLSRTSGAGGTQYF. Written as DNA, the CDR3 is TGTGCCAGCAGCCTCAGTCGAACTAGCGGGGCGGGCGGGACCCAGTACTTC. Using reference TRBV7-2 and TRBJ2-5 for the parts outside the CDR3, the full variable domain is GAGVSQSPSNKVTEKGKDVELRCDPISGHTALYWYRQSLGQGLEFLIYFQGNSAPDKSGLPSDRFSAERTGGSVSTLTIQRTQQEDSAVYLCASSLSRTSGAGGTQYFGPGTRLLVL.